One T cell receptor beta chain is described in this entry. Its specificity is unknown. V shed 7 bases, J shed 5 bases, and the junction held 11 bases outside the gene matches. This CDR3 region has 15 residues. The data stem from a study of CD8 T cells in ankylosing spondylitis. Study-level results: Disease-linked clones, CD8+, were relatively rare in peripheral blood.

TCRdb redid the calling of the 5' RACE reads with MiXCR, one entry per CDR3 protein. The table records 150,000 or so distinct CDR3 sequences, 11% of them present only once. The TCR was taken from a male donor with ankylosing spondylitis or in good health (not recorded which). The source material was blood, either unsorted or a sorted T cell fraction (not recorded which). The chain uses TRBV12-3 or TRBV12-4 and TRBJ2-3; 8 bases line up with TRBD1. The DNA for the CDR3 is TGTGCCAGCATCTTGCAGGGGGCTGGGGGAGATACGCAGTATTTT. Its translation is CASILQGAGGDTQYF.